The present TCR beta chain was sequenced within a study of beta chain features in type 1 diabetes. In the study overall: Examined across all samples were about 99,000,000 sorted cells.

There are a few counts of this clone. Its specificity is unknown. Sorted populations all exceeded 95% purity. The investigators reverse transcribed all of the isolated RNA, so they sequenced expressed TCRB transcripts. Using immunoSEQ multiplex PCR, the repertoire was profiled, and TCRdb retains in-frame clones only, with some absent. This sample has some 900,000 clones, with 15% to 20% found just once. Germline V lookup: CDR1 SGHTA, CDR2 FQGNSA. V was trimmed by 2 bases and J by 4 bases, leaving 15 bases between them. The CDR3 extends over 16 amino acids. Study-wide results and limits: Unsettled here was the matter of whether HLA type influences TCRB rearrangement.

The sequenced material came from naive CD4+ T cells from blood. The V call is TRBV7-2, the J call TRBJ2-1; no clear D. This TCR was recovered from a woman younger than 35 in good health. The CDR3 region is CASSLNSNIPYNEQFF. The CDR3 DNA follows: TGTGCCAGCAGCTTAAATTCCAATATCCCATACAATGAGCAGTTCTTC.